This T cell receptor (beta chain) stems from a study of OX40 agonist ivuxolimab in advanced cancers. Some clones are missing from TCRdb's copy, which holds only in-frame ones; the method was immunoSEQ multiplex PCR. Among tens of thousands of clones, 85% to 90% were seen once, and the ten largest hold under 1%. Germline CDR1 MNHNS, CDR2 SASEGT. J was trimmed by 4 bases and V by 3 bases; bases with no gene match: 2. The CDR3 contains 13 residues. The chain combines TRBV6-1 with TRBJ1-2; TRBD1 matches at 7 bases. This clonotype originated in an adult with an advanced solid tumor such as melanoma, head and neck, liver or kidney cancer. The material sequenced was CD4+ or CD8+ T cells sorted from blood, taken in a trial of the OX40 agonist ivuxolimab. The CDR3 coding sequence is TGTGCCAGCAGTGACCAGGGGGGCTATGGCTACACCTTC. It encodes CASSDQGGYGYTF.